This T cell receptor beta chain was retrieved from a study of post-analysis software for immune sequencing data. Study-level findings and limits: Among about 5 TRBV segments more frequent in patients than controls were TRBV5-6, TRBV5-1 and TRBV20-1. Controls significantly exceeded multiple sclerosis patients in normalized Chao1 diversity.

Built from TCR beta cDNA, the libraries had unique molecular identifiers in them. TCRdb re-analysed the PCR reads in MiXCR, keeping a single row per CDR3 protein. The sample has 750,000 to 950,000 distinct CDR3 sequences, roughly 50% seen once. This CDR3 contains 14 residues. V was pared by 6 bases and J by 6 bases, with 4 bases of the junction left unmatched. Germline-derived CDR1 and CDR2 are SNHLY and FYNNEI. Of note for this clonotype: What it recognizes is unknown.

J is TRBJ1-5 and V is TRBV2, with 11 nucleotides matching TRBD1. The sequence derives from a girl aged 10 to 17 with multiple sclerosis. The sequenced material came from blood. The CDR3: CASSNGQGAQPQHF. The CDR3 coding sequence is TGTGCCAGCAGCAATGGACAGGGGGCTCAGCCCCAGCATTTT.